This T cell receptor (beta chain) was sequenced for a study of OX40 agonist ivuxolimab in advanced cancers. Study-wide results and limits: Antigen specificity remained undetermined for the expanded peripheral T cells. Certain nonresponding patients likewise had low normalized T-cell clonal expansion.

Remarks on this clone: Its matching antigen is unknown.

Profiling relied on immunoSEQ multiplex PCR, and the TCRdb table lists in-frame clones only, not all of them. The sample lists roughly 42,000 clones, 91% occurring once. The CDR3 is made up of 13 amino acids. Germline values: CDR1 MNHEY, CDR2 SMNVEV (reference sequence). V lost 2 bases and J lost 6; bases outside the gene matches: 2. On cycle 4 day 1 and cycle 7 day 1, as well as at baseline, blood was sampled. The starting material was CD4+ or CD8+ T cells sorted from blood, obtained in a trial of the OX40 agonist ivuxolimab. The chain recombines TRBV27 with TRBJ2-7, with 9 positions matching TRBD2. The receptor was derived from an adult with an advanced solid tumor such as melanoma, head and neck, liver or kidney cancer. In DNA form, the CDR3 reads TGTGCCAGCAGTTTAAGACTAGCGGCCGAGCAGTACTTC. Translation: CASSLRLAAEQYF.